Following are 9 T cell receptor beta chains from one sample sequenced in a study of blood T cell repertoires in COVID-19. TCRdb keeps only in-frame clones here, not all; method: immunoSEQ multiplex PCR. The data show about 170,000 clones, 80% to 90% seen once. What was sequenced was peripheral blood. These receptors all come from a woman aged 55-69 years with COVID-19, enrolled during active disease.

This chain joins TRBV6-6 and TRBJ2-5; no firm D call. The CDR3 is 10 amino acids. Germline CDR1 reads MNHNY; CDR2 reads SVGAGI (reference sequence). V lost 6 bases, J lost 4 bases, and 3 bases lay in between. The DNA for the CDR3 is TGTGCCAGCAGCCTAGAGACCCAGTACTTC. Encoded protein: CASSLETQYF.

This clone showed up just a few times. The chain carries TRBV6-6 and TRBJ2-2, with TRBD2 matching over 8 bases. Germline V gene data show CDR1 as MNHNY and CDR2 as SVGAGI (reference sequence). This CDR3 region has 15 residues. The ends lost 7 bases at V and 1 base at J; junction bases unmatched: 5. In DNA, the CDR3 is TGTGCCAGCACCAAAGCGGGAGTGAACACCGGGGAGCTGTTTTTT. It is translated as CASTKAGVNTGELFF.

V and J are TRBV7-2 and TRBJ2-1, with D unresolved. The germline V gene encodes CDR1 SGHTA and CDR2 FQGNSA. CDR3 length equals 13 residues. Trimming stripped 4 bases from V and 1 base from J, with 5 bases between. CDR3 bases: TGTGCCAGCAGCTCCCCGTCCTACAATGAGCAGTTCTTC. Encoded protein: CASSSPSYNEQFF.

This chain joins TRBV7-2 and TRBJ2-3, with D uncertain. With 5 bases removed from V and 7 bases from J, the gap between germline ends came to 16 bases. The CDR3 contains 14 residues. Germline CDR1 is SGHTA and CDR2 is FQGNSA. CDR3 nucleotide sequence: TGTGCCAGCAGCGCCACAGCCATTGCTTATACGCAGTATTTT. Its protein product is CASSATAIAYTQYF.

This chain uses TRBV7-9 with TRBJ1-1; unclear D gene. V shed 3 bases and J shed 1 base, with 21 bases lying between them. This CDR3 spans 18 amino acids. Germline V gives CDR1 SEHNR, CDR2 FQNEAQ (reference sequence). CDR3 protein: CASSLQGPGGWTNTEAFF. The CDR3, as DNA: TGTGCCAGCAGCTTGCAAGGGCCTGGAGGGTGGACGAACACTGAAGCTTTCTTT.

CDR3 amino acids: CASSTGTGYEKLFF. The CDR3 DNA follows: TGTGCCAGTAGTACCGGGACAGGGTATGAAAAACTGTTTTTT. J is TRBJ1-4 and V is TRBV19; 9 bases align to TRBD1. The CDR3 has 14 amino acids. After removal of 4 bases from V and 6 bases from J, the junction contained 3 bases not matched to a gene. In germline, CDR1 is LNHDA, CDR2 SQIVND (reference sequence).

The V and J genes are TRBV5-1 and TRBJ2-1; 11 nucleotides agree with TRBD2. CDR3 length equals 17 residues. Germline V gene sequence: CDR1 SGHRS, CDR2 YFSETQ. V lost 0 bases and J lost 4; bases outside the gene matches: 6. The CDR3 sequence is CASSLVVTSGSYNEQFF. DNA for the CDR3: TGCGCCAGCAGCTTGGTTGTAACTAGCGGGAGTTACAATGAGCAGTTCTTC.

V is TRBV5-1 and J is TRBJ2-1, with TRBD2 identical over 9 bases. CDR3 length equals 14 residues. V lost 3 bases to trimming and J lost 4 bases; unmatched junction nucleotides: 2. In germline, CDR1 is SGHRS, CDR2 YFSETQ. The CDR3 coding sequence is TGCGCCAGCAGCTCGGGACTAGCTTACAATGAGCAGTTCTTC. Amino acids: CASSSGLAYNEQFF.

The chain couples TRBV4-3 to TRBJ2-3, with 11 nucleotides matching TRBD2. V gave up 1 base and J gave up 6 bases; unmatched junction bases: 9. Germline V gene sequence: CDR1 LGHNA, CDR2 YSLEER. The CDR3 runs 17 residues. CDR3 region: CASSQGVGLAGGDTQYF. DNA of the CDR3: TGCGCCAGCAGCCAAGGAGTAGGGCTAGCGGGAGGTGATACGCAGTATTTT.